This T cell receptor beta chain was sequenced during a study of shared clonotypes between healthy human individuals. CDR3 length: 18 amino acids. The assay was run at deep level. The data were produced by immunoSEQ multiplex PCR, yet TCRdb's version contains in-frame clones alone and is incomplete. The sample has around 500,000 clones, about 82% seen once; the top ten hold 13%. The sequence came from a woman aged 35 to 49 in good health. Some clones in this sample may be carry-over from other donors' samples. V usage is TRBV12-1 and J usage is TRBJ2-7; the listed D gene, TRBD1, was not tested against the DNA. TRBV12-1 is a pseudogene. The sequencing sample was made of PBMCs. This CDR3 is CASSLGHKVISHSYEQYF. The CDR3 DNA is TGTGCCAGCAGCTTGGGACACAAGGTAATCTCCCACTCCTACGAGCAGTACTTC.